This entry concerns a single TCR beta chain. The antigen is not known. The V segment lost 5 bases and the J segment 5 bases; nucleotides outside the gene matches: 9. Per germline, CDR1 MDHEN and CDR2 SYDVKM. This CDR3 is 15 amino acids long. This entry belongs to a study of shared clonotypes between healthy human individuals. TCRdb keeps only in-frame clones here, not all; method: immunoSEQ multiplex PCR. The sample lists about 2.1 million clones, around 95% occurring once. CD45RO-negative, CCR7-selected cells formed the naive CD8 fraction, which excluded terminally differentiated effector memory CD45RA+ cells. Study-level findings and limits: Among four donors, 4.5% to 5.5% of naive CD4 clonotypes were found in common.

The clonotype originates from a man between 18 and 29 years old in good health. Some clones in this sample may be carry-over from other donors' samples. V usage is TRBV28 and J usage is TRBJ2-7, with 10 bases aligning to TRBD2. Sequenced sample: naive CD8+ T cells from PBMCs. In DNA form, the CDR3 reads TGTGCCAGCAGTCACCTGACTAGCGGGTCCCACGAGCAGTACTTC. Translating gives CASSHLTSGSHEQYF.